The 13 T cell receptor beta chains below all came from one sample that was sequenced in a study of cytomegalovirus exposure and HLA in healthy donors. With 60 Vbeta and 13 Jbeta primers, the PCR was carried out. The table came from immunoSEQ multiplex PCR; TCRdb's copy has only in-frame clones and leaves some out. The table includes over 150,000 clones, roughly 84% detected once. Input material: PBMCs. The receptors here all came from a boy aged 2 to 9 in good health and CMV-seronegative.

DNA for the CDR3: TGTGCCAGCAGCTGGACAGGGGGACGGATTGGGGGCTACACCTTC. This codes for CASSWTGGRIGGYTF. The chain recombines TRBV5-4 with TRBJ1-2; TRBD1 aligns across 10 bases. This CDR3 has 15 amino acids. Germline CDR1 SGHNT, CDR2 YYREEE (reference sequence). V gave up 3 bases and J gave up 8 bases; unmatched junction bases: 10.

The chain uses TRBV28 and TRBJ1-2; D may be TRBD1 (6 bases). V lost 4 bases and J lost 8, with 23 bases in between. This CDR3 region has 16 residues. Germline-derived CDR1 and CDR2 are MDHEN and SYDVKM. The DNA of the CDR3 is TGTGCCAGCAGTTCTAGCAACAGGGTCGTTTCTTGGGGCTACACCTTC. This gives the protein CASSSSNRVVSWGYTF.

The rearrangement joins TRBV9 to TRBJ1-1, with a tentative D call TRBD1 (6 bases). V lost 4 bases to trimming and J lost 7 bases, with 14 bases between them. The CDR3 has 13 amino acids. Germline lookup yields CDR1 SGDLS and CDR2 YYNGEE. In DNA, the CDR3 is TGTGCCAGCAGCTTTCCAGGGGCCAATGAAGCTTTCTTT. Translation gives CASSFPGANEAFF.

This clone was found a few times. This chain links TRBV21-1 with TRBJ2-7; the DNA was not compared with TRBD2, the D call given in the table. TRBV21-1 is shown as a pseudogene. This CDR3 has 15 amino acids. CDR3 sequence reads: CASSKRGLAGEPEYF. CDR3 DNA sequence: TGTGCCAGCAGCAAACGCGGACTAGCGGGAGAGCCCGAGTACTTC.

The V and J genes are TRBV19 and TRBJ1-2, with 9 bases identical to TRBD1. V gave up 4 bases and J gave up 5 bases; unmatched junction bases: 5. The CDR3 length is 14 residues. Per the germline V gene, CDR1 is LNHDA and CDR2 is SQIVND (reference sequence). In DNA, the CDR3 is TGTGCCAGTAGTACGGGACAGGGACTATATGGCTACACCTTC. Translation gives CASSTGQGLYGYTF.

This clone was seen only once. The rearrangement uses TRBV4-2 and TRBJ2-3; D is ambiguous. The germline gives CDR1 LGHNA, CDR2 YNFKEQ. This CDR3 is built from 13 residues. V lost 2 bases to trimming and J lost 2 bases, with 5 bases between them. The CDR3 is CASSQIATDTQYF. In DNA, the CDR3 is TGTGCCAGCAGCCAAATAGCCACAGATACGCAGTATTTT.

This sequence joins TRBV7-9 and TRBJ2-1; TRBD1 might be the D (6 bases). CDR1 and CDR2 from the germline V gene are SEHNR and FQNEAQ (reference sequence). Between the trimmed V and J ends, which lost 3 bases and 5 bases, there was a span of 8 bases. The length of the CDR3 is 13 residues. CDR3 bases: TGTGCCAGCAGCTTCTCAGGGGACAATGAGCAGTTCTTC. Translating it yields CASSFSGDNEQFF. Full variable domain (rest looked up from reference TRBV7-9 and TRBJ2-1): DTGVSQNPRHKITKRGQNVTFRCDPISEHNRLYWYRQTLGQGPEFLTYFQNEAQLEKSRLLSDRFSAERPKGSFSTLEIQRTEQGDSAMYLCASSFSGDNEQFFGPGTRLTVL.

This clone has just a few counts. The rearrangement uses TRBV2 and TRBJ2-1, with 10 bases lining up with TRBD1. Germline CDR1 and CDR2: SNHLY and FYNNEI. The CDR3 extends over 15 amino acids. With V trimmed by 4 bases and J by 4 bases, 4 bases remained unmatched. The CDR3 nucleotides are TGTGCCAGCAGTGCGGACAGGGGGGGGTACAATGAGCAGTTCTTC. It specifies CASSADRGGYNEQFF.

The rearrangement joins TRBV12-5 to TRBJ2-7, with a weak D call TRBD1 (5 bases). Germline loops: CDR1 LGHNT, CDR2 FRNRAP. The CDR3 has 14 residues. Between the trimmed V and J ends, which lost 5 bases and 3 bases, there was a span of 14 bases. CDR3 sequence: CASGLTRTLYEQYF. CDR3 coding DNA: TGTGCTAGTGGTCTGACCCGGACACTCTACGAGCAGTACTTC.

The V gene is TRBV6-5, the J gene TRBJ2-1; 7 nucleotides match TRBD1. Per the germline V gene, CDR1 is MNHEY and CDR2 is SVGAGI. This CDR3 comprises 13 residues. J gave up 8 bases and V 6 bases, and 7 bases lay outside the gene matches. The CDR3 sequence: CASRTTGAHEQFF. In DNA form, the CDR3 reads TGTGCCAGCAGGACCACAGGGGCGCATGAGCAGTTCTTC.

This chain connects TRBV6-1 to TRBJ1-6; a weak D match, TRBD1 (6 bases). Trimming pared 4 bases from V and 5 bases from J, leaving 9 bases between. Germline V CDR1 and CDR2: MNHNS, SASEGT. The CDR3 is 14 residues long. CDR3: CASSVDRDNSPLHF. CDR3 DNA: TGTGCCAGCAGTGTGGACAGAGATAATTCACCCCTCCACTTT.

The V gene is TRBV28, the J gene TRBJ2-2; 8 positions match TRBD1. V trimming: 5 bases; J trimming: 1 base; junction bases outside the gene matches: 0. The CDR3 loop spans 14 amino acids. Germline-derived CDR1 and CDR2 are MDHEN and SYDVKM. The CDR3 region is CASSGQGNTGELFF. The CDR3 DNA sequence: TGTGCCAGCAGTGGACAGGGGAACACCGGGGAGCTGTTTTTT.

The chain couples TRBV15 to TRBJ1-5, with 9 nucleotides matching TRBD1. Germline V gene lookup returns CDR1 LNHNV and CDR2 YYDKDF (reference sequence). J was trimmed by 5 bases and V by 2 bases; bases with no gene match: 4. The CDR3 extends over 15 amino acids. The CDR3 sequence: CATSRPGQGYQPQHF. The CDR3 region has the DNA TGTGCCACCAGCAGACCGGGACAGGGATATCAGCCCCAGCATTTT.